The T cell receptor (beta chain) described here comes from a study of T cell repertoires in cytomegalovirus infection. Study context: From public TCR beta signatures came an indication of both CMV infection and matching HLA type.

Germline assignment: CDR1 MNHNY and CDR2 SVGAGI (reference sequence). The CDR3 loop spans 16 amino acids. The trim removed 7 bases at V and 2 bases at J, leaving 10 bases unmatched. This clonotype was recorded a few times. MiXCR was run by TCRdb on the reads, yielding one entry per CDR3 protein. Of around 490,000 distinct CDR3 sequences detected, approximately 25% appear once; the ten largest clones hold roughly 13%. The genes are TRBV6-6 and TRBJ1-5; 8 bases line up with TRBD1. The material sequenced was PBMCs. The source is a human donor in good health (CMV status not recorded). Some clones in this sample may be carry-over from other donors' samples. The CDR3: CASTTAGGGGNQPQHF. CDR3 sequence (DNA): TGTGCCAGCACCACGGCAGGGGGCGGGGGCAATCAGCCCCAGCATTTT.